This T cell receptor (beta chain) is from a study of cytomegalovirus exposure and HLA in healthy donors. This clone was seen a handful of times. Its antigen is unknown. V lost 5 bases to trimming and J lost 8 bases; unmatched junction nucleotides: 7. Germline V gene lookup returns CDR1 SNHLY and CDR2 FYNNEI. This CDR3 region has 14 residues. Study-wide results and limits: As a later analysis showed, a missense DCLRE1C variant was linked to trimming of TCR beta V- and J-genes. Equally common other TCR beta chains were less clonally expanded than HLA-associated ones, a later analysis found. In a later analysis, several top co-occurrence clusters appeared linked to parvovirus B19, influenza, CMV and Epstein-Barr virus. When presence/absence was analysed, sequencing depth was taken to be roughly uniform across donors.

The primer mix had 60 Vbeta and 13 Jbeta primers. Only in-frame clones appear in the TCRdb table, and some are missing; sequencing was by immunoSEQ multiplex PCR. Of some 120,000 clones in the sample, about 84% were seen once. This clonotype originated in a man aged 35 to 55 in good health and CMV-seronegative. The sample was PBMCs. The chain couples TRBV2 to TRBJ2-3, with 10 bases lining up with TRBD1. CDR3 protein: CASSPGTGAGTQYF. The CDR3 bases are TGTGCCAGCAGTCCCGGGACAGGGGCAGGTACGCAGTATTTT.